This T cell receptor (beta chain) is from a study of T cells after somatic rescue of genetic block (dated by TCRdb to about 2020). For the study in its entirety: The study assessed how robust, over the long term, a T-cell system was when the system had developed through somatic rescue of a genetic block in T-cell development.

CDR1 LNHDA and CDR2 SQIVND are derived from the germline V gene (reference sequence). V is pruned by 7 bases and J by 2 bases, leaving 11 bases of the junction without a gene match. Reading from cysteine to phenylalanine, the CDR3 counts 16 amino acids. Only CDR3 DNA remains: 48 bases, in frame from the first base. This clone was seen only a few times. The antigen it binds to is not known. No base quality information exists; no much larger clone differs at one position. To prepare the library, the immunoSEQ multiplex PCR assay was applied. Drawn from immuneACCESS, this table holds only the in-frame rearrangements with V and J called that TCRdb kept. Clones are partly lost; checked studies trace under half to an unresolved V gene and leave the rest unexplained. Here the sample has around 70,000 clones; just under 95% occur a single time. The top ten clonotypes cover approximately 2.9% of the sample.

This clonotype originated in a man in his forties. The sequence is built from TRBV19 and TRBJ1-3; 7 central bases correspond to TRBD1. Sequencing was carried out using peripheral blood mononuclear cells (PBMCs). The DNA sequence is TGTGCCAGTACCAGGGACAGACCGGGTCCTGGAAACACCATATATTTT. It is translated as CASTRDRPGPGNTIYF.